This is a list of T cell receptor beta chains from one sample in a study of cytomegalovirus exposure and HLA in healthy donors. Data came from immunoSEQ multiplex PCR; TCRdb stores just in-frame clones and leaves some out. The sample lists over 150,000 clones, around 84% occurring once. Material for sequencing was PBMCs. Receptors originate from a human donor in good health. Each CDR3 is given with its conserved first and last residue. D genes are given only for firm matches. Some rows have no size entry. The others give once, few or many, or a class for an expanded clone.

V: TRBV14; J: TRBJ1-3; D: NA; size: once; CDR3: CASSPRLLGNTIYF; DNA: TGTGCCAGCAGCCCCAGGCTTTTGGGAAACACCATATATTTT
V: TRBV27; J: TRBJ1-1; D: TRBD1; size: NA; CDR3: CASSPGQGAWAEAFF; DNA: TGTGCCAGCAGTCCGGGACAGGGGGCATGGGCTGAAGCTTTCTTT
V: TRBV7-3; J: TRBJ1-5; D: NA; size: NA; CDR3: CASSLSQGQPQHF; DNA: TGTGCCAGCAGCTTGTCGCAGGGGCAGCCCCAGCATTTT
V: TRBV19; J: TRBJ1-2; D: NA; size: NA; CDR3: CASTTSNYGYTF; DNA: TGTGCCAGTACAACATCTAACTATGGCTACACCTTC
V: TRBV25-1; J: TRBJ2-5; D: NA; size: NA; CDR3: CASSESNGETQYF; DNA: TGTGCCAGCAGTGAATCGAACGGGGAGACCCAGTACTTC
V: TRBV27; J: TRBJ2-1; D: TRBD2; size: NA; CDR3: CASRIRAGGPGDEQFF; DNA: TGTGCCAGCAGAATCCGAGCGGGAGGGCCAGGGGATGAGCAGTTCTTC
V: TRBV27; J: TRBJ2-2; D: NA; size: NA; CDR3: CASSLKASSPGELFF; DNA: TGTGCCAGCAGTTTGAAGGCTAGCAGCCCCGGGGAGCTGTTTTTT
V: TRBV19; J: TRBJ2-3; D: TRBD2; size: NA; CDR3: CASKESGRNTDTQYF; DNA: TGTGCCAGTAAGGAGAGCGGGAGAAACACAGATACGCAGTATTTT
V: TRBV9; J: TRBJ2-2; D: NA; size: NA; CDR3: CASSVGGQGAGELFF; DNA: TGTGCCAGCAGCGTAGGGGGGCAGGGAGCCGGGGAGCTGTTTTTT
V: TRBV12-5; J: TRBJ2-7; D: TRBD1; size: NA; CDR3: CASGLAPPVGTATYEQYF; DNA: TGTGCTAGTGGTTTGGCCCCCCCGGTCGGGACAGCCACCTACGAGCAGTACTTC
V: TRBV10-3; J: TRBJ1-1; D: NA; size: NA; CDR3: CAISEEAGGANTEAFF; DNA: TGTGCCATCAGTGAGGAAGCCGGGGGAGCGAACACTGAAGCTTTCTTT
V: TRBV27; J: TRBJ1-1; D: NA; size: NA; CDR3: CASSYNGGSTEAFF; DNA: TGTGCCAGCAGTTATAATGGGGGCAGCACTGAAGCTTTCTTT
V: TRBV19; J: TRBJ2-2; D: NA; size: NA; CDR3: CASSIGGMRGAYTGELFF; DNA: TGTGCCAGTAGTATAGGGGGCATGAGAGGAGCATACACCGGGGAGCTGTTTTTT
V: TRBV28; J: TRBJ2-1; D: NA; size: NA; CDR3: CASSPHSSRGSYNEQFF; DNA: TGTGCCAGCAGTCCCCACTCGTCCCGGGGCTCCTACAATGAGCAGTTCTTC
V: TRBV13; J: TRBJ1-2; D: NA; size: few; CDR3: CASSLESTSEGYTF; DNA: TGTGCCAGCAGCCTTGAGAGTACTAGTGAGGGCTACACCTTC
V: TRBV2; J: TRBJ2-3; D: NA; size: NA; CDR3: CASSVPSTDTQYF; DNA: TGTGCCAGCAGTGTCCCAAGCACAGATACGCAGTATTTT
V: TRBV5-1; J: TRBJ1-5; D: NA; size: NA; CDR3: CASSLAGNQPQHF; DNA: TGCGCCAGCAGCCTCGCGGGCAATCAGCCCCAGCATTTT
V: TRBV7-2; J: TRBJ2-5; D: TRBD2; size: NA; CDR3: CASSSWTSGFKTQYF; DNA: TGTGCCAGCAGCTCCTGGACTAGTGGGTTTAAGACCCAGTACTTC
V: TRBV28; J: TRBJ2-7; D: TRBD2; size: NA; CDR3: CASSLRAGGSYEQYF; DNA: TGTGCCAGCAGTTTAAGAGCGGGAGGCTCCTACGAGCAGTACTTC
V: TRBV12-5; J: TRBJ1-1; D: NA; size: NA; CDR3: CASGSTVNTEAFF; DNA: TGTGCTAGTGGTTCTACAGTGAACACTGAAGCTTTCTTT
V: TRBV19; J: TRBJ1-5; D: TRBD1; size: NA; CDR3: CASRDQGAVGNQPQHF; DNA: TGTGCCAGTAGGGACCAGGGGGCGGTGGGTAATCAGCCCCAGCATTTT
V: TRBV5-4; J: TRBJ1-5; D: NA; size: once; CDR3: CASSLGQRDHSNQPQHF; DNA: TGTGCCAGCAGCTTGGGACAGCGAGACCATAGCAATCAGCCCCAGCATTTT
V: TRBV6-5; J: TRBJ1-5; D: TRBD1; size: NA; CDR3: CASSQQGFVDQPQHF; DNA: TGTGCCAGCAGCCAACAGGGGTTCGTCGATCAGCCCCAGCATTTT
V: TRBV2; J: TRBJ2-2; D: TRBD1; size: NA; CDR3: CASSFNRRDRGAGELFF; DNA: TGTGCCAGCAGTTTTAACCGGAGGGACAGGGGGGCCGGGGAGCTGTTTTTT
V: TRBV5-1; J: TRBJ1-1; D: NA; size: NA; CDR3: CASSQWTVGSTEAFF; DNA: TGCGCCAGCAGCCAGTGGACAGTTGGGAGCACTGAAGCTTTCTTT
V: TRBV27; J: TRBJ2-7; D: NA; size: few; CDR3: CASRGREAYEQYF; DNA: TGTGCCAGCAGGGGCAGGGAGGCCTACGAGCAGTACTTC
V: TRBV29-1; J: TRBJ1-2; D: NA; size: NA; CDR3: CSVGQGWGYTF; DNA: TGCAGCGTTGGCCAGGGGTGGGGCTACACCTTC
V: TRBV29-1; J: TRBJ1-2; D: TRBD1; size: NA; CDR3: CSCSGTGNYGYTF; DNA: TGCAGCTGTTCCGGGACAGGGAACTATGGCTACACCTTC
V: TRBV9; J: TRBJ2-7; D: NA; size: NA; CDR3: CASREDTPPYEQYF; DNA: TGTGCCAGCAGGGAAGACACCCCCCCCTACGAGCAGTACTTC
V: TRBV14; J: TRBJ2-2; D: TRBD1; size: NA; CDR3: CASSQVGRGPTGELFF; DNA: TGTGCCAGCAGCCAAGTAGGCAGGGGGCCCACCGGGGAGCTGTTTTTT
V: TRBV18; J: TRBJ1-1; D: NA; size: NA; CDR3: CASSPRLEAEAFF; DNA: TGTGCCAGCTCACCACGGCTGGAGGCTGAAGCTTTCTTT
V: TRBV4-1; J: TRBJ2-1; D: NA; size: NA; CDR3: CASSQVTNEQFF; DNA: TGCGCCAGCAGCCAAGTGACAAATGAGCAGTTCTTC